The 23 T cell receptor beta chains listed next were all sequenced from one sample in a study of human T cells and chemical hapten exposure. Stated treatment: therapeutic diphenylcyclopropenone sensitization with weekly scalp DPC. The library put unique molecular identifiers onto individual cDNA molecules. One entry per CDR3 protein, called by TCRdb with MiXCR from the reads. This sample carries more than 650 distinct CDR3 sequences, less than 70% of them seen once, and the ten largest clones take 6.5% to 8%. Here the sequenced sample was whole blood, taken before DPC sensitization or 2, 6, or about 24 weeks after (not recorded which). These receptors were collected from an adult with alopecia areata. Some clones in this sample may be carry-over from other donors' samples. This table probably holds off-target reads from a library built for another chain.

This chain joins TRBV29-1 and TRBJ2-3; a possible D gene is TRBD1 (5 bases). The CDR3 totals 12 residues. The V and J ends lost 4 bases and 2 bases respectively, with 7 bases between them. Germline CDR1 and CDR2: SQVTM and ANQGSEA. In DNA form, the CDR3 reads TGCAGCGTTGTGACAGACACAGATACGCAGTATTTT. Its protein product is CSVVTDTDTQYF.

CDR3 DNA: TGTGCCAGCAGCCCTGACTCACACAATGAGCAGTTCTTC. Translating gives CASSPDSHNEQFF. This chain uses TRBV6-2 or TRBV6-3 with TRBJ2-1; D not certain. This CDR3 spans 13 amino acids. The germline V gene has CDR1 MNHEY and CDR2 SVGEGT. The ends were cut back, 6 bases at V and 5 bases at J, with 11 bases in the middle.

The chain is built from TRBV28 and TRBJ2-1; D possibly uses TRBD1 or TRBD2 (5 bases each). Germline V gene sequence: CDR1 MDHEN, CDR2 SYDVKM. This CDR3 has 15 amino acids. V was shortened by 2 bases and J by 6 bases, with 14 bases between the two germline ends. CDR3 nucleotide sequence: TGTGCCAGCAGTTTAGAGGGGCATCGCGTCAATGAGCAGTTCTTC. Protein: CASSLEGHRVNEQFF.

CDR3 region: CASSKQGRTYEQYF. DNA for the CDR3: TGTGCCAGCAGCAAACAGGGCCGGACCTACGAGCAGTACTTC. The chain is built from TRBV7-9 and TRBJ2-7; maybe TRBD1 (6 bases). Germline CDR1 is SEHNR and CDR2 is FQNEAQ (reference sequence). CDR3 length equals 14 residues. The V gene lost 5 bases and the J gene lost 2 bases, with 13 bases spanning the gap.

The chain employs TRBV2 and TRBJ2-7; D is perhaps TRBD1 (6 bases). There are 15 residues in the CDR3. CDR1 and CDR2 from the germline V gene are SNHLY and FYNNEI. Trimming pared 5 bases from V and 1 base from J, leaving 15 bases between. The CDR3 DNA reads TGTGCCAGCAGTCTTCAGGGGCCGGGTTCCTACGAGCAGTACTTC. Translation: CASSLQGPGSYEQYF. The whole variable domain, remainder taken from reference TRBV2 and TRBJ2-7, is EPEVTQTPSHQVTQMGQEVILRCVPISNHLYFYWYRQILGQKVEFLVSFYNNEISEKSEIFDDQFSVERPDGSNFTLKIRSTKLEDSAMYFCASSLQGPGSYEQYFGPGTRLTVT.

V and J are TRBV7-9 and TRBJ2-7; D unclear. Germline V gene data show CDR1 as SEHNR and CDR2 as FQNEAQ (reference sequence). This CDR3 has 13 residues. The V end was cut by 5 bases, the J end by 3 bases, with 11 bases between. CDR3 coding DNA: TGTGCCAGCAGCCCGCCAAGCTACTACGAGCAGTACTTC. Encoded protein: CASSPPSYYEQYF.

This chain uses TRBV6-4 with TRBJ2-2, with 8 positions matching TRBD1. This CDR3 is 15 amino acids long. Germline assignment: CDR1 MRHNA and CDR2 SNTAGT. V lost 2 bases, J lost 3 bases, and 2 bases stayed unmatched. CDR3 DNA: TGTGCCAGCAGTGACCTGGACAGGGACACCGGGGAGCTGTTTTTT. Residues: CASSDLDRDTGELFF.

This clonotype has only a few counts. CDR3 loop: CASTLTSYSPLHF. Written as DNA, the CDR3 is TGTGCCAGCACTCTCACGTCCTATTCACCCCTCCACTTT. The chain has TRBV6-2 or TRBV6-3 and TRBJ1-6; no reliable D call. Trimming shortened V by 7 bases and J by 8 bases, and 12 bases separated the two germline ends. The CDR3 totals 13 residues. Germline V gene sequence: CDR1 MNHEY, CDR2 SVGEGT.

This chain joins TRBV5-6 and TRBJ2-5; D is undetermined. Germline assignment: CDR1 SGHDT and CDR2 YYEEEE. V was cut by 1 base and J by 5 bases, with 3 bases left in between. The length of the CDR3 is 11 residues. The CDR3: CASSLTETQYF. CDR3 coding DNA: TGTGCCAGCAGCTTGACGGAGACCCAGTACTTC.

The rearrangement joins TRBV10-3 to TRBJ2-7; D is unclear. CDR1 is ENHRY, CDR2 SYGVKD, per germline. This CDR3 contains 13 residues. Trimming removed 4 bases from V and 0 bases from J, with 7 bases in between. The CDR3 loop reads CAISAQTSYEQYF. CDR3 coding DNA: TGTGCCATCAGTGCACAGACCTCCTACGAGCAGTACTTC.

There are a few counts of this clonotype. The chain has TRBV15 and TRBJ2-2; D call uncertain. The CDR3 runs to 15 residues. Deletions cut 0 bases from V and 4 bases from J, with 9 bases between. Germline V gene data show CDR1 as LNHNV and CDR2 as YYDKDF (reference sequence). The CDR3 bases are TGTGCCACCAGCAGAGATCGCTTTGGCACCGGGGAGCTGTTTTTT. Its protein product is CATSRDRFGTGELFF. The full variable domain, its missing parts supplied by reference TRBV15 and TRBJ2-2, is DAMVIQNPRYQVTQFGKPVTLSCSQTLNHNVMYWYQQKSSQAPKLLFHYYDKDFNNEADTPDNFQSRRPNTSFCFLDIRSPGLGDTAMYLCATSRDRFGTGELFFGEGSRLTVL.

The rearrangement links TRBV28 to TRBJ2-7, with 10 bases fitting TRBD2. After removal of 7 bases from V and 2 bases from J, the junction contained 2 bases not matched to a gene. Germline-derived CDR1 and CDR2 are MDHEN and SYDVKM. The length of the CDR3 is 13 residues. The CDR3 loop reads CASKLAGAYEQYF. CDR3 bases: TGTGCCAGCAAGCTAGCGGGAGCCTACGAGCAGTACTTC.

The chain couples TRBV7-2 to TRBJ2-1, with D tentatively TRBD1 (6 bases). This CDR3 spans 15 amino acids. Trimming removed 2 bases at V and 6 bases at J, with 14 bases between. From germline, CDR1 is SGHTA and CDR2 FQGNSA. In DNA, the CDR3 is TGTGCCAGCAGCTTAAGCTGGGCAGGGGTCAATGAGCAGTTCTTC. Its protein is CASSLSWAGVNEQFF.

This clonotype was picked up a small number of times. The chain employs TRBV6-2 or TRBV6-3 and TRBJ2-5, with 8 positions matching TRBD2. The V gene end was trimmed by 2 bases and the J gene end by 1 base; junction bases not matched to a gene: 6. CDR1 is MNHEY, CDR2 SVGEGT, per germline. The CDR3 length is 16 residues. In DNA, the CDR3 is TGTGCCAGCAGTTACCCCCCGGGAGGGGTCCAAGAGACCCAGTACTTC. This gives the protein CASSYPPGGVQETQYF.

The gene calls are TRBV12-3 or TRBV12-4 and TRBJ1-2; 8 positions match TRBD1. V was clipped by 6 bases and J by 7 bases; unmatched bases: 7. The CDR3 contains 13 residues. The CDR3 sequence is CASSSRGLSGYTF. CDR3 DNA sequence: TGTGCCAGCAGCTCCAGGGGGCTGTCTGGCTACACCTTC.

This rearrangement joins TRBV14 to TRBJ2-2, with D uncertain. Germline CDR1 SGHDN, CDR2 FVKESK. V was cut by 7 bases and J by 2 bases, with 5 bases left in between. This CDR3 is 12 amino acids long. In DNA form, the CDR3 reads TGTGCCAGCACCACTAACACCGGGGAGCTGTTTTTT. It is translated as CASTTNTGELFF.

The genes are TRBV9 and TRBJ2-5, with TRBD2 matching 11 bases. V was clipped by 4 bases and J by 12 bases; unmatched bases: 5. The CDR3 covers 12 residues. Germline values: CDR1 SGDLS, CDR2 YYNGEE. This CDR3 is CASSTLAGAKYF. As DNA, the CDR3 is TGTGCCAGCAGCACACTAGCGGGAGCCAAGTACTTC. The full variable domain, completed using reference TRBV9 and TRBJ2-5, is DSGVTQTPKHLITATGQRVTLRCSPRSGDLSVYWYQQSLDQGLQFLIQYYNGEERAKGNILERFSAQQFPDLHSELNLSSLELGDSALYFCASSTLAGAKYFGPGTRLLVL.

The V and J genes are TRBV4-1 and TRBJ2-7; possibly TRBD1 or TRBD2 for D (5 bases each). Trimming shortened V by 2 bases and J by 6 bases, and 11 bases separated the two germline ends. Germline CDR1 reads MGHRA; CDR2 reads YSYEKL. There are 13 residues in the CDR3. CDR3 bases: TGCGCCAGCAGCCAACCACCAGGGAGCGAGCAGTACTTC. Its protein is CASSQPPGSEQYF.

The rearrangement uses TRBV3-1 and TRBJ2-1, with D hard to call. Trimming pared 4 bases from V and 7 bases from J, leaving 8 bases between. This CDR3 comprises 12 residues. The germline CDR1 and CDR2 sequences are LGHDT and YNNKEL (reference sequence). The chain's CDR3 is CASSRLGNEQFF. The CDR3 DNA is TGTGCCAGCAGCCGTTTGGGGAATGAGCAGTTCTTC.

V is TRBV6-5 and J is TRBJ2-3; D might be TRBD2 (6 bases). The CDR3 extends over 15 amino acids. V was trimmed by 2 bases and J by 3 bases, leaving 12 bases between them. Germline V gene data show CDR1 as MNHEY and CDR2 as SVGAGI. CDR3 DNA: TGTGCCAGCAGTTACGGAGTAGGAGGGACAGATACGCAGTATTTT. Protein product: CASSYGVGGTDTQYF.

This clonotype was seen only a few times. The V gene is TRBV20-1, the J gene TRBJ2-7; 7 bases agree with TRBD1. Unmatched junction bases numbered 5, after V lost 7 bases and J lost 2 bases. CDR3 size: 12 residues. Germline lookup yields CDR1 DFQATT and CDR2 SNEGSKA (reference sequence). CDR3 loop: CSGQGLPYEQYF. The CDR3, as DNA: TGCAGTGGACAGGGCCTTCCCTACGAGCAGTACTTC.

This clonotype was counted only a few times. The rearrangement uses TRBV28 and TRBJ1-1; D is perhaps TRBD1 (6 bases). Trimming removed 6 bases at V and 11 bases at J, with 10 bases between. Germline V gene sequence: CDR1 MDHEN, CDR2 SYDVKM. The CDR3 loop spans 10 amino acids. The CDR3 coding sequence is TGTGCCAGCAGCAACAGGGCTGCTTTCTTT. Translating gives CASSNRAAFF.

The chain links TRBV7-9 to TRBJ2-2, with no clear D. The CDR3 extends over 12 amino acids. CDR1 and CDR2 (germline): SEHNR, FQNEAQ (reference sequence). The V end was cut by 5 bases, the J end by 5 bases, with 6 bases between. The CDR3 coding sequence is TGTGCCAGCAGCCCGGAAACCGGGGAGCTGTTTTTT. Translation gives CASSPETGELFF.